This TCR beta chain was found in a study of control samples from healthy donors and cancer patients. The sample holds a few counts of this clone. Clones were sequenced by immunoSEQ multiplex PCR, and TCRdb holds only the in-frame ones, with some missing. The sample shows roughly 130,000 clones, 90% of them seen only once. This sequence was found in a man between 18 and 29 years old in good health. The sample consisted of blood.

CDR3 in amino acids: CASSPSGGSGSPLHF. In DNA, the CDR3 is TGTGCCAGCAGCCCCTCTGGGGGCAGTGGTTCACCCCTCCACTTT. J is TRBJ1-6 and V is TRBV28; weak D call: TRBD1 (6 bases). Germline V gene lookup returns CDR1 MDHEN and CDR2 SYDVKM. The CDR3 has 15 amino acids. V dropped 6 bases and J dropped 9 bases, with 18 bases sitting between them.